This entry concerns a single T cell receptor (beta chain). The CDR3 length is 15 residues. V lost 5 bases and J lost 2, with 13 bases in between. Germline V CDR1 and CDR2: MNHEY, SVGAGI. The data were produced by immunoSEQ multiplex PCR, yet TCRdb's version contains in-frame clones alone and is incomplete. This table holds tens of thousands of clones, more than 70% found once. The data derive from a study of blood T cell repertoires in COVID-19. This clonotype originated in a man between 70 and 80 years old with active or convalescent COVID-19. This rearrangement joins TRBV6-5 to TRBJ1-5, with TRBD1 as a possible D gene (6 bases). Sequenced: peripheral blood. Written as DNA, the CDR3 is TGTGCCAGCAGTCCGCAGGGGTCGCGCAATCAGCCCCAGCATTTT. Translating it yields CASSPQGSRNQPQHF.